These 3 T cell receptor beta chains share one sample of origin, sequenced in a study of T cell changes during pregnancy in multiple sclerosis. Profiled with immunoSEQ multiplex PCR; TCRdb holds only in-frame clones, not every one. This sample has about 57,000 clones; around 93% occur once, and the top ten carry around 3.5%. The sequencing used peripheral blood, collected after pregnancy. The receptors derive from a female donor in good health, enrolled as a control in a pregnancy study.

For the CDR3, the DNA is TGTGCCAGCAGCGCTCATGGAGGGAAGTACGAGCAGTACTTC. It specifies CASSAHGGKYEQYF. The chain carries TRBV7-6 and TRBJ2-7, with a tentative D call TRBD2 (6 bases). Trimming cost V 5 bases and J 4 bases, with 15 bases left between them. The CDR3 totals 14 residues. In germline, CDR1 is SGHVS, CDR2 FNYEAQ.

The CDR3 spells CASMGGFFYEQYF. Written as DNA, the CDR3 is TGTGCCAGTATGGGAGGGTTCTTCTACGAGCAGTACTTC. The chain recombines TRBV28 with TRBJ2-7, with 7 bases that match TRBD2. This CDR3 spans 13 amino acids. The V segment lost 9 bases and the J segment 3 bases; nucleotides outside the gene matches: 8. Germline loops: CDR1 MDHEN, CDR2 SYDVKM.

This clone was seen only once. The V gene is TRBV5-6, the J gene TRBJ1-2; D unresolved. Per germline, CDR1 SGHDT and CDR2 YYEEEE. The V and J ends lost 4 bases and 6 bases respectively, with 16 bases between them. This CDR3 region has 14 residues. The CDR3 region has the DNA TGTGCCAGCAGCCCTTCTAGCGCGGGTCATGGCTACACCTTC. It is translated as CASSPSSAGHGYTF.